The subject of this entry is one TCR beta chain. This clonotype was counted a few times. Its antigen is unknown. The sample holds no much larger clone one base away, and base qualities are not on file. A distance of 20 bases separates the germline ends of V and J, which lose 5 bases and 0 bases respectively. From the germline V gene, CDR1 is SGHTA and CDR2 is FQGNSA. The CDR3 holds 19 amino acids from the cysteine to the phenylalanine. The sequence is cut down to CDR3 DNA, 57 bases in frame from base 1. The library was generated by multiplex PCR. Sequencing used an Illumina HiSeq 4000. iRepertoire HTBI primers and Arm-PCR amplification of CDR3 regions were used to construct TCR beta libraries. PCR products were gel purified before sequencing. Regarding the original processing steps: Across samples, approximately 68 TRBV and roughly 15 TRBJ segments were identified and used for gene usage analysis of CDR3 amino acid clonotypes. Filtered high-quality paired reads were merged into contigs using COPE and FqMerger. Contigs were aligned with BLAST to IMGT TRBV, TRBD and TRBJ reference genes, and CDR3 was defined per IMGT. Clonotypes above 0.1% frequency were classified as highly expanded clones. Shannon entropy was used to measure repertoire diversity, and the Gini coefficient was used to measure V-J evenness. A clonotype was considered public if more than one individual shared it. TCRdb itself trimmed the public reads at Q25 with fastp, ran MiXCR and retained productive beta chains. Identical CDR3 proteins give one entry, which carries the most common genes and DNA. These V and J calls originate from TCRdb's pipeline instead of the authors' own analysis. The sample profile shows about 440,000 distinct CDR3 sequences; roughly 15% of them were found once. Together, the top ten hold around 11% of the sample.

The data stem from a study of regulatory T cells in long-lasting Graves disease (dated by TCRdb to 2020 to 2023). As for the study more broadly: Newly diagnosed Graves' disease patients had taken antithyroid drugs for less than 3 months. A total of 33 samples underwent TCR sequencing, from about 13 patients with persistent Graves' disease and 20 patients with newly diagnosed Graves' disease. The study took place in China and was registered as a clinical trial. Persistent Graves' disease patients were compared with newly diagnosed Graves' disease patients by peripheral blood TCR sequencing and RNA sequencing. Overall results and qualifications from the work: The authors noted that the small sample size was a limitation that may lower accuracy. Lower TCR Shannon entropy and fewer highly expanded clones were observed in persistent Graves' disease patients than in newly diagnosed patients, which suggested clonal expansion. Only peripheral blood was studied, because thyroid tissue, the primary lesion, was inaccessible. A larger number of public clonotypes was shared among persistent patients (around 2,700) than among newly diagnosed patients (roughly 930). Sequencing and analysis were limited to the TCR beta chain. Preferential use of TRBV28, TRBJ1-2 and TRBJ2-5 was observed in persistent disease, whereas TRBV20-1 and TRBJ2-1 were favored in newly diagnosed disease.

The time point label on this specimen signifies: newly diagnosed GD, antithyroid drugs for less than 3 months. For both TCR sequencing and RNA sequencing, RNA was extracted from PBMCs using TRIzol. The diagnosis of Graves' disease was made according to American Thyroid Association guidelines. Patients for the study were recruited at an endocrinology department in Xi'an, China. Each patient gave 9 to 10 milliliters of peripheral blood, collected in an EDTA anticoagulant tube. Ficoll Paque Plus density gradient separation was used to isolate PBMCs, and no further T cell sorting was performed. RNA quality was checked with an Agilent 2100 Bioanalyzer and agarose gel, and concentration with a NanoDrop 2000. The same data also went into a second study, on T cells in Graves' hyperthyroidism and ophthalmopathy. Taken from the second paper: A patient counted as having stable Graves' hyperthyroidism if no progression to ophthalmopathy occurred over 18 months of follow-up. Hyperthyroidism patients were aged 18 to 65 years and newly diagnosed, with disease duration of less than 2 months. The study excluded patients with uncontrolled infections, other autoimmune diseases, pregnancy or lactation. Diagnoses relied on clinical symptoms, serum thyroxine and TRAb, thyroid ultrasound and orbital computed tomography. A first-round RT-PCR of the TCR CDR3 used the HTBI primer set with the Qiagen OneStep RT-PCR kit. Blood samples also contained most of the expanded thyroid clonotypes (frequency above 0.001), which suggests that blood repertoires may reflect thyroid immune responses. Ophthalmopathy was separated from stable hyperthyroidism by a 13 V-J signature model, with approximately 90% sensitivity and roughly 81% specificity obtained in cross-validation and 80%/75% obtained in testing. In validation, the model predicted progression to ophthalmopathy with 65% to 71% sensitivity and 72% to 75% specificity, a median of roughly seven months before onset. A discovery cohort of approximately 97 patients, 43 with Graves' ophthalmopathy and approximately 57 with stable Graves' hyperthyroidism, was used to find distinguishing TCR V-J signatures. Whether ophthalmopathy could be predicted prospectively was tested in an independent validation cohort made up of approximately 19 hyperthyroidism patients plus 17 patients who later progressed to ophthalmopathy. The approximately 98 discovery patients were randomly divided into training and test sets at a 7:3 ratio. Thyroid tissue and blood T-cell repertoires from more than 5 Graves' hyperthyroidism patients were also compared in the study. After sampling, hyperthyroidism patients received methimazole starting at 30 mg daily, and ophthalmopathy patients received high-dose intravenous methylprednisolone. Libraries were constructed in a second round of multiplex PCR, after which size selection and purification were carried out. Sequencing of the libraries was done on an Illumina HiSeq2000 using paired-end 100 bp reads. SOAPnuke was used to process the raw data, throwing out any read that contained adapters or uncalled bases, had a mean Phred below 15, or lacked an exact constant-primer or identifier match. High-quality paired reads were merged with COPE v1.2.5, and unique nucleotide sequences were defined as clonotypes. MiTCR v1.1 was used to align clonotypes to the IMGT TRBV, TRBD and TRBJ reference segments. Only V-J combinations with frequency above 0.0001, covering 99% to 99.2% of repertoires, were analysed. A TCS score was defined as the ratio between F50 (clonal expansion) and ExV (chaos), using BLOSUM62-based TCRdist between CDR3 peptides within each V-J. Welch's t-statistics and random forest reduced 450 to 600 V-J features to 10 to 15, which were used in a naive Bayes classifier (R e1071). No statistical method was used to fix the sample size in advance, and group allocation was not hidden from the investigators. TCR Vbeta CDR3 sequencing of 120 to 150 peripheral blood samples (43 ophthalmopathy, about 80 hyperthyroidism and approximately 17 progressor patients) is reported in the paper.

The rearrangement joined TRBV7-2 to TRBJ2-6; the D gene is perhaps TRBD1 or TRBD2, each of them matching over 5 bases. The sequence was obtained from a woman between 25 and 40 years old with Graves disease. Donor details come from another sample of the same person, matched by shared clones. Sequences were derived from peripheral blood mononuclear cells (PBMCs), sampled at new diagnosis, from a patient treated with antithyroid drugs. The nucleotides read TGTGCCAGCAGCCCGAGGGACCTACCCGTTAGCTCTGGGGCCAACGTCCTGACTTTC. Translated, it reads CASSPRDLPVSSGANVLTF.